A selection of T cell receptor beta chains follows, all from one sample in a study of cytomegalovirus exposure and HLA in healthy donors. Generated by immunoSEQ multiplex PCR, the TCRdb table keeps only in-frame clones and is missing some. This sample has fewer than 200,000 clones, with about 89% found just once. The sample was PBMCs. Source of these receptors: a young man in good health and CMV-seropositive. Both conserved end residues are part of each CDR3. A D gene is named only where the DNA matches it firmly. The listing skips clone size in some rows; elsewhere it reads once, few, many or a size class.

TRBJ2-6	TRBD2	.	TRBV19	TGTGCCAGCCGGGAGGCCGGGGCCAACGTCCTGACTTTC	CASREAGANVLTF
TRBJ1-6	TRBD1	.	TRBV19	TGTGCCAGTACCCAAACAGGGGGCGGTTCACCCCTCCACTTT	CASTQTGGGSPLHF
TRBJ2-1	TRBD2	.	TRBV4-3	TGCGCCAGCAGCCTTACTTGGACTAGCGGGGGATACAATGAGCAGTTCTTC	CASSLTWTSGGYNEQFF
TRBJ1-2	.	few	TRBV2	TGTGCCAGCAGTGCGGGAGGATCCGGTTATGGCTACACCTTC	CASSAGGSGYGYTF
TRBJ2-5	TRBD2	.	TRBV7-9	TGTGCCAGCTGCGCGGGGGGATTGGAGACCCAGTACTTC	CASCAGGLETQYF
TRBJ1-5	TRBD1	.	TRBV4-1	TGCGCCAGCGGACGACAGGACAGGGGGCTACGGCAGCCCCAGCATTTT	CASGRQDRGLRQPQHF
TRBJ1-1	.	.	TRBV4-1	TGCGCCAGCAGCCCCGGGACTGCAAGTTTTAAAGCTTTCTTT	CASSPGTASFKAFF
TRBJ2-7	.	.	TRBV7-2	TGTGCCAGCAGCCCCGGTCGGGCCTACGAGCAGTACTTC	CASSPGRAYEQYF
TRBJ1-1	.	once	TRBV10-3	TGTGCCATCAGTGAGTCGACACCTGCGAACACTGAAGCTTTCTTT	CAISESTPANTEAFF
TRBJ1-2	TRBD1	.	TRBV7-9	TGTGCCAGCAGCTTACCCGGACAGGGGGCGAAAGGCTACACCTTC	CASSLPGQGAKGYTF
TRBJ2-7	.	.	TRBV10-3	TGTGCCATCCATGGGGGAGTCGGGGGCGAGCAGTACTTC	CAIHGGVGGEQYF
TRBJ2-1	.	.	TRBV4-3	TGCGCCAGCAGCCAAGATCCAGACTATCGTAGTAATGAGCAGTTCTTC	CASSQDPDYRSNEQFF
TRBJ1-1	.	.	TRBV9	TGTGCCAGTGGGGGGGGCCGCACTGAAGCTTTCTTT	CASGGGRTEAFF
TRBJ2-3	TRBD2	.	TRBV13	TGTGCCAGCAGCTTGAGACTAGCGGGAGGGCCGAGGGACACAGATACGCAGTATTTT	CASSLRLAGGPRDTDTQYF
TRBJ2-7	TRBD1	.	TRBV6-6	TGTGCCAGCAGTTTCCGGGACAGGGGGCCGGACGAGCAGTACTTC	CASSFRDRGPDEQYF
TRBJ1-1	.	.	TRBV6-5	TGTGCCAGCAGTTCAGGGGCGACTGAAGCTTTCTTT	CASSSGATEAFF
TRBJ2-3	TRBD2	.	TRBV9	TGTGCCAGCAGCCCCAGAGCGGGGGGGAGCACAGATACGCAGTATTTT	CASSPRAGGSTDTQYF
TRBJ2-7	TRBD2	few	TRBV5-4	TGTGCCAGCAGCCACAGTCGGGCTAGCGGGAGCGGCGAGCAGTACTTC	CASSHSRASGSGEQYF
TRBJ1-5	TRBD1	.	TRBV5-3	TGTGCCCGCATGAAAATACAGGGGGTATTATATAGCAATCAGCCCCAGCATTTT	CARMKIQGVLYSNQPQHF
TRBJ2-5	.	.	TRBV5-1	TGCGCCAGCAGCTTAGAGGGCGGGTATTCAGAGACCCAGTACTTC	CASSLEGGYSETQYF
TRBJ2-1	TRBD2	.	TRBV7-2	TGTGCCAGCAGCTTGAGCGGGAGGCCCGGTGGTGAGCAGTTCTTC	CASSLSGRPGGEQFF
TRBJ1-1	.	.	TRBV13	TGTGCCAGCAGCGCCAGGGGTTACACTGAAGCTTTCTTT	CASSARGYTEAFF
TRBJ2-2	.	.	TRBV2	TGTGCCAGCCGAGGTTTCTTAGGTGGCCGGTCCGGGGAGCTGTTTTTT	CASRGFLGGRSGELFF
TRBJ2-3	.	.	TRBV7-3	TGTGCCAGCAGCTTAGAACTAAGGAGCACAGATACGCAGTATTTT	CASSLELRSTDTQYF
TRBJ2-2	TRBD1	.	TRBV7-2	TGTGCCAGCAGCCGACAGACAGGGGCCAACACCGGGGAGCTGTTTTTT	CASSRQTGANTGELFF
TRBJ1-4	.	.	TRBV28	TGTGCCAGCAGTTTAGGCAGGGTTGGGGAAAAACTGTTTTTT	CASSLGRVGEKLFF
TRBJ2-2	TRBD1	few	TRBV25-1	TGTGCCAGCAGTGTACGGACAGGGTACACCGGGGAGCTGTTTTTT	CASSVRTGYTGELFF
TRBJ2-6	.	.	TRBV15	TGTGCCACCAGCATCTCCAGGGAGGTTACTGGGGCCAACGTCCTGACTTTC	CATSISREVTGANVLTF
TRBJ1-1	TRBD1	once	TRBV27	TGTGCCAGCAGTCTCCCGACAGGGGGGGAAGCTTTCTTT	CASSLPTGGEAFF
TRBJ1-2	.	.	TRBV5-8	TGTGCCAGCAGCTTGGCACTGCCCGATGGCTACACCTTC	CASSLALPDGYTF
TRBJ2-7	TRBD2	.	TRBV6-5	TGTGCCAGCAAAGCGGGGGGCCCCTACGAGCAGTACTTC	CASKAGGPYEQYF
TRBJ2-7	TRBD1	.	TRBV13	TGTGCCAGCAGCGGGGACAGGGACGAGCAGTACTTC	CASSGDRDEQYF
TRBJ1-2	.	.	TRBV28	TGTGCCAGCTCAGGGATAGAGGGCTACACCTTC	CASSGIEGYTF
TRBJ1-2	.	once	TRBV11-2	TGTGCCAGCAGCCCCAGGGAGGGGGGGCTTGGCTACACCTTC	CASSPREGGLGYTF
TRBJ1-1	.	.	TRBV2	TGTGCCAGCAGCGGGGGGGAGGCAGGGTTCGGCACTGAAGCTTTCTTT	CASSGGEAGFGTEAFF
TRBJ1-3	TRBD1	.	TRBV6-5	TGTGCCAGCAGCAGGGGGGTGAGCTCTGGAAACACCATATATTTT	CASSRGVSSGNTIYF
TRBJ2-1	TRBD2	once	TRBV2	TGTGCCAGCAGGCAAACTAGCGGTCCCCTTAATGAGCAGTTCTTC	CASRQTSGPLNEQFF
TRBJ2-7	TRBD1	.	TRBV18	TGTGCCAGCTCGGGGAGGACAGGGCGGCAGTACTTC	CASSGRTGRQYF
TRBJ1-1	.	.	TRBV11-2	TGTGCCAGCAGTGTCAAAGGGGCCAACACTGAAGCTTTCTTT	CASSVKGANTEAFF
TRBJ2-7	.	.	TRBV4-2	TGTGCCAGCAGCCAACCCAGGGGTTTTCCTACCTACGAGCAGTACTTC	CASSQPRGFPTYEQYF
TRBJ1-6	.	.	TRBV27	TGTGCCAGCAGTTTGTACCGCGGGGACCATTCCTATAATTCACCCCTCCACTTT	CASSLYRGDHSYNSPLHF
TRBJ1-2	TRBD1	.	TRBV4-3	TGCGCCAGCAGTTATGGGACAGGGAGCTATGGCTACACCTTC	CASSYGTGSYGYTF
TRBJ2-7	.	.	TRBV28	TGTGCCAGCAGTTTAGGAAGGGGATCGGGCGGGGTTTCCTACGAGCAGTACTTC	CASSLGRGSGGVSYEQYF
TRBJ1-3	.	.	TRBV18	TGTGCCAGCTCACCTATTACAGGGACCTCTGGAAACACCATATATTTT	CASSPITGTSGNTIYF
TRBJ2-2	.	.	TRBV4-3	TGCGCCAGCAGCCAAGGCCCTAGCGAGAACACCGGGGAGCTGTTTTTT	CASSQGPSENTGELFF
TRBJ1-2	TRBD1	.	TRBV7-9	TGTGCCAGCAGCGCAGGACAGGGCCGTGGCTACACCTTC	CASSAGQGRGYTF
TRBJ2-1	.	.	TRBV30	TGTGCCTGGAGCCTCATAGAGGAGGGGGGGGAATTCTTC	CAWSLIEEGGEFF
TRBJ2-3	TRBD2	.	TRBV7-2	TGTGCCAGCAGCTTAGTGGGACTAGCGGCGCAGGGTACGCAGTATTTT	CASSLVGLAAQGTQYF
TRBJ2-3	.	.	TRBV25-1	TGTGCCAGCAGAACAGGGTCAGGAGATACGCAGTATTTT	CASRTGSGDTQYF
TRBJ1-5	.	.	TRBV28	TGTGCCAGCAGTCCTGCTCAGGGTAGCAATCAGCCCCAGCATTTT	CASSPAQGSNQPQHF
TRBJ1-1	.	.	TRBV28	TGTGCCAGCACCCAAGCAACAAGCGGTTTTAGGGCTTTCTTT	CASTQATSGFRAFF
TRBJ2-7	.	once	TRBV7-2	TGTGCCAGCAGCCCGACTTCTTACTACGAGCAGTACTTC	CASSPTSYYEQYF
TRBJ2-6	TRBD1	.	TRBV19	TGTGCCAGTAGTCCTGGACAGGGAGTCTCTGGGGCCAACGTCCTGACTTTC	CASSPGQGVSGANVLTF